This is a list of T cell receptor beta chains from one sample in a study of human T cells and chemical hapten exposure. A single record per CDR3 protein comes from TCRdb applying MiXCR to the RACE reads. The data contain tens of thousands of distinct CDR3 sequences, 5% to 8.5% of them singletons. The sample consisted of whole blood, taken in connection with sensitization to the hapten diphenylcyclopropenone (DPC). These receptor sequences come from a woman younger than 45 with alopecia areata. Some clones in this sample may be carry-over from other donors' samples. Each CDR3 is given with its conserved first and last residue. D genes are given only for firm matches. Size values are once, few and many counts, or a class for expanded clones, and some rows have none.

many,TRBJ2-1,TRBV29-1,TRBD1,TGCAGCGTTGGGACAGGGACCAATGAGCAGTTCTTC,CSVGTGTNEQFF
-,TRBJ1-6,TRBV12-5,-,TGTGCTAGTGCCCCCCGAAGGGAGCATTCACCCCTCCACTTT,CASAPRREHSPLHF
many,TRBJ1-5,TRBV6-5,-,TGTGCCAGCAGCCGCACGGGGAGCAATCAGCCCCAGCATTTT,CASSRTGSNQPQHF
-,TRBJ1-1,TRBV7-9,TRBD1,TGTGCCAGCAGCTTCACAGGGGGTCTAATGAACACTGAAGCTTTCTTT,CASSFTGGLMNTEAFF
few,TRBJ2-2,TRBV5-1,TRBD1,TGCGCCAGCAGCTTGAGGAGCGACAGGGGGCGAACCGGGGAGCTGTTTTTT,CASSLRSDRGRTGELFF
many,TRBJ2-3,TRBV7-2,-,TGTGCCAGCAGCACTAGGGGGGGCCCCCACACAGATACGCAGTATTTT,CASSTRGGPHTDTQYF
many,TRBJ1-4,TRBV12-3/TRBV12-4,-,TGTGCCAGCAGTTCCCCCAATGTAAGGGAAAAACTGTTTTTT,CASSSPNVREKLFF
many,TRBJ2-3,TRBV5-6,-,TGTGCCAGCAGCGGGGGGAGCAACACAGATACGCAGTATTTT,CASSGGSNTDTQYF
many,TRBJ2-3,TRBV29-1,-,TGCAGCGTTTGTAGGGCAGTCACAGATACGCAGTATTTT,CSVCRAVTDTQYF
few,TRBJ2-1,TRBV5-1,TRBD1,TGCGCCAGCAGCTTCTCCGGGACAGGGGCGCCTCGAAATGAGCAGTTCTTC,CASSFSGTGAPRNEQFF
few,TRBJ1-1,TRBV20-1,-,TGCAGTGCTACCGGGTTAATGAACACTGAAGCTTTCTTT,CSATGLMNTEAFF
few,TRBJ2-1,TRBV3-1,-,TGTGCCAGCAGCCAGGGCCCAAGCTCCTACAATGAGCAGTTCTTC,CASSQGPSSYNEQFF
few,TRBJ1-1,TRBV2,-,TGTGCCAGCAAGGGTGCCGCGACCAACACTGAAGCTTTCTTT,CASKGAATNTEAFF
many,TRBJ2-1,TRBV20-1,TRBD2,TGCAGTGTGGGAGGCGCTGGGGCTAGCGGGGGCCCTAACAATGAGCAGTTCTTC,CSVGGAGASGGPNNEQFF
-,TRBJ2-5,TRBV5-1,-,TGCGCCAGCAGCCCTCACAGGGCCGAAGAGACCCAGTACTTC,CASSPHRAEETQYF
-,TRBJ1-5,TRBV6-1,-,TGTGCCAGCAGTATGGGGGACAATTATAGCAATCAGCCCCAGCATTTT,CASSMGDNYSNQPQHF
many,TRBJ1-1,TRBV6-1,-,TGTGCCAGCAGTTCAGGGGTAACTGAAGCTTTCTTT,CASSSGVTEAFF
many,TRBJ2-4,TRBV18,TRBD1,TGTGCCAGCTCACCCGGGGACAGCAAAAACATTCAGTACTTC,CASSPGDSKNIQYF
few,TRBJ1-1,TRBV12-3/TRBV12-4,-,TGTGCCAGCAGTACCAAGGGTGTCACTGAAGCTTTCTTT,CASSTKGVTEAFF
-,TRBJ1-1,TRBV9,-,TGTGCCAGCAGCTATGAACCTATGAACACTGAAGCTTTCTTT,CASSYEPMNTEAFF
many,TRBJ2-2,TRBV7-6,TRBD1,TGTGCCAGCAGCTCAGGGGACAGGAGAGGTACCGGGGAGCTGTTTTTT,CASSSGDRRGTGELFF
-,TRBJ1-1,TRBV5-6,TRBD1,TGTGCCAGCAGCCCGTTACAGGGGGCAGGGGCTGAAGCTTTCTTT,CASSPLQGAGAEAFF
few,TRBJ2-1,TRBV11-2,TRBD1,TGTGCCAGCAGCTTAATGGGACAGGTGGGGTACGGTGAGCAGTTCTTC,CASSLMGQVGYGEQFF
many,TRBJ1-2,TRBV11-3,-,TGTGCCAGCAGCTTAAACCAGGGCGACTATGGCTACACCTTC,CASSLNQGDYGYTF
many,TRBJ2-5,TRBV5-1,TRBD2,TGCGCCAGCAAGACTAGCGGGGGGGCTTCCCAAGAGACCCAGTACTTC,CASKTSGGASQETQYF
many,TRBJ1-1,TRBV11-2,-,TGTGCCAGCAAGGATTGGGGGACTGAAGCTTTCTTT,CASKDWGTEAFF
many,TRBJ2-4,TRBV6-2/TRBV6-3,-,TGTGCCAGCAGCCCGTCGCTCCAAAACATTCAGTACTTC,CASSPSLQNIQYF
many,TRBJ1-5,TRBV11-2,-,TGTGCCAGCAGCTGGGGGGCAGGGCCGCATCAGCCCCAGCATTTT,CASSWGAGPHQPQHF
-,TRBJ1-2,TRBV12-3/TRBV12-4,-,TGTGCCAGCAGCCCCAGCAACTATGGCTACACCTTC,CASSPSNYGYTF
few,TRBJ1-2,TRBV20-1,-,TGCAGTGCTAGAGATGCCGCTAACTATGGCTACACCTTC,CSARDAANYGYTF
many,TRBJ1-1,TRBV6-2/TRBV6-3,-,TGTGCCAGCGGGGCATACTTGAACACTGAAGCTTTCTTT,CASGAYLNTEAFF
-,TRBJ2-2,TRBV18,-,TGTGCCAGCTCACCTAACAGAAACACCGGGGAGCTGTTTTTT,CASSPNRNTGELFF
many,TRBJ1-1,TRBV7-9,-,TGTGCCAGCAGCTTATACGAGGGGGACACTGAAGCTTTCTTT,CASSLYEGDTEAFF
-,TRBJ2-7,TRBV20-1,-,TGCAGTGCTTCGGCCCTGGGACAAGGGATGGACGAGCAGTACTTC,CSASALGQGMDEQYF
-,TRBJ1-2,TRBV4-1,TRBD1,TGCGCCAGCAGCCAAGGTCCCCAGCCGGGACAGGGGAACTATGGCTACACCTTC,CASSQGPQPGQGNYGYTF
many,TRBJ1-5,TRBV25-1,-,TGTGCCAGCAGAGGGGGGGGTCAGCCCCAGCATTTT,CASRGGGQPQHF
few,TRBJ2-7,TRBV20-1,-,TGCAGTGCTAGAAGAGGGACGCTGGGGTCCTACGAGCAGTACTTC,CSARRGTLGSYEQYF
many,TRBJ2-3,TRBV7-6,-,TGTGCCAGCAGCTTAGCTAGTGGCACAGATACGCAGTATTTT,CASSLASGTDTQYF